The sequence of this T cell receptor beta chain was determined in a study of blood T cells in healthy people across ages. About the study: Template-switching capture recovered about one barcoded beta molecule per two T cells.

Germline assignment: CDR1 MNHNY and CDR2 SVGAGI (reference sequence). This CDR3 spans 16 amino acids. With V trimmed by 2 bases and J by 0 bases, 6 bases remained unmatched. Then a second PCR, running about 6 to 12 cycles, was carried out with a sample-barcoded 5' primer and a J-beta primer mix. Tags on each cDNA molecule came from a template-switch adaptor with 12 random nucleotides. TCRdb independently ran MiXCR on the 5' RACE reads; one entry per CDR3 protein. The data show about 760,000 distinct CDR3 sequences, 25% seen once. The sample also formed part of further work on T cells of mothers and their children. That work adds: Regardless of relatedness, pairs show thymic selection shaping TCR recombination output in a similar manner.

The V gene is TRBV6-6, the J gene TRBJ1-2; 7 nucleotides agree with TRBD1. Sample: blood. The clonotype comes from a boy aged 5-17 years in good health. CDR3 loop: CASSYGQGTANYGYTF. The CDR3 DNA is TGTGCCAGCAGTTACGGTCAGGGGACAGCTAACTATGGCTACACCTTC.